Here is one TCR beta chain with its context. Its antigen is not known. Coverage ceases 3 residues before the CDR3 finishes, and the germline J gene fills in the end. This record comes from a study of T cells in women clearing cervical HPV infection. Dot-blot hybridization genotyped cervical HPV amplified with MY09/MY11 PCR. This CDR3 is 17 amino acids long. Germline CDR1 LNHDA, CDR2 SQIVND (reference sequence). General observations from the study: TRBV6-7 relative abundance averaged roughly 0.1% in cases and 0.15% to 0.2% in controls.

Sequencing used immunoSEQ multiplex PCR; TCRdb keeps in-frame clones, though not all of them. This table lists roughly 31,000 clones. This TCR derives from a woman between 18 and 69 years old with a cervical HPV16 infection that either progressed to CIN3+ or cleared (not recorded which). Sequencing used blood buffy coat. The V call is TRBV19, the J call TRBJ1-1; a possible D gene is TRBD1 (5 bases). The CDR3 DNA, read in part, is TGTGCCAGTAGAAGGCTAGCGGGAGCTTGGGGGGTAGAGACA. Protein sequence: CASRRLAGAWGVET. The whole CDR3 sequence is CASRRLAGAWGVETAFF.